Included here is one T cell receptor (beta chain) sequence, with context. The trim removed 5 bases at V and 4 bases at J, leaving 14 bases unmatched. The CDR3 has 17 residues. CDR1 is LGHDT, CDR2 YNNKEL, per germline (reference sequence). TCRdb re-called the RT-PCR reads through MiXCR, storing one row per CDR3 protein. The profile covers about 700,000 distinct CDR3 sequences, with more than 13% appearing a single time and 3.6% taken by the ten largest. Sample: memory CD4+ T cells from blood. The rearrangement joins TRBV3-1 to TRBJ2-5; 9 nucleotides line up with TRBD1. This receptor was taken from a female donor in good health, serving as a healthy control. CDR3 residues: CASSYGGTGTDGETQYF. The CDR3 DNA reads TGTGCCAGCAGCTACGGGGGGACAGGGACAGACGGAGAGACCCAGTACTTC.